This T cell receptor beta chain was sequenced for a study of blood T cell repertoires in COVID-19. This clone occurred a few times. Generated by immunoSEQ multiplex PCR, the TCRdb table keeps only in-frame clones and is missing some. The table records fewer than 250,000 clones, around 83% of them present only once. The source of this sequence is a middle-aged woman in a cohort exposed to, infected with or recovered from COVID-19 (not recorded which). Sequenced material: PBMCs or T cells enriched from blood (not recorded which).

Here the CDR3 DNA reads TGTGCCAGCACGCCGTATGGCATTGGAGCTTTCTTT. Translated: CASTPYGIGAFF. The chain recombines TRBV19 with TRBJ1-1, with D unresolved. The V end was cut by 9 bases, the J end by 10 bases, with 18 bases between. In germline, CDR1 is LNHDA, CDR2 SQIVND (reference sequence). This CDR3 is 12 amino acids long.